This T cell receptor (beta chain) stems from a study of shared clonotypes between healthy human individuals. The study's findings and limits: Generation of non-shared clonotypes was less probable than generation of clonotypes shared by all four donors. Memory subsets generally showed smaller estimated richness than naive subsets did.

The V end lost 0 bases, the J end lost 2 bases, and 8 bases lay between the germline ends. This CDR3 comprises 14 residues. Per germline, CDR1 SGHKS and CDR2 YYEKEE (reference sequence). Data came from immunoSEQ multiplex PCR; TCRdb stores just in-frame clones and leaves some out. The table records 2 million to 2.5 million clones, approximately 96% of them present only once. On this clone itself: The antigen remains undetermined.

The sequencing input was naive CD4+ T cells sorted from blood. The subset: CD45RA+ positively selected. The rearrangement joins TRBV5-5 to TRBJ2-5; perhaps TRBD2 as D (5 bases). The sequence was collected from a man between 18 and 35 years old in good health. The chain's CDR3 is CASSLGPGQETQYF. CDR3 in DNA: TGTGCCAGCAGCTTGGGTCCGGGACAAGAGACCCAGTACTTC.